This passage covers 24 T cell receptor beta chains from one sample sequenced in a study of CD8 T cells in ankylosing spondylitis (dated by TCRdb to about 2017). Results the study describes overall, beyond this receptor: A TCR beta motif of eight highly homologous amino acid variants appeared characteristic of blood from ankylosing spondylitis patients.

Their antigens remain unidentified. The library was prepared using 5' RACE. TCRdb records Illumina HiSeq 2500 as the sequencer. TCRdb trimmed public reads at Q25 via fastp, called clones via MiXCR and kept in-frame beta chains. Rows are unified per CDR3 protein, each entry keeping the most common DNA and genes. Across this sample there are under 550,000 distinct CDR3 sequences, with 25% to 30% seen only once. The ten largest clones take up about 0.92% of the sample. Material for sequencing was blood, either unsorted or a sorted T cell fraction (not recorded which). These receptors originate from a male donor with ankylosing spondylitis.

In the case of this clonotype: Compared with germline, one end of the junction differs, possibly owing to a read error. The rearrangement uses TRBV15 and TRBJ1-5; no firm D call. The CDR3 totals 12 residues. In germline, CDR1 is LNHNV, CDR2 YYDKDF (reference sequence). CDR3 DNA sequence: TGTGCCACCAGCAGGAGAAATCATCCCCAGCATTTT. It is translated as CATSRRNHPQHF.

This chain joins TRBV4-1 and TRBJ2-4; TRBD1 might be the D (6 bases). With 3 bases removed from V and 6 bases from J, the gap between germline ends came to 15 bases. This CDR3 has 15 residues. Germline V gives CDR1 MGHRA, CDR2 YSYEKL. The CDR3 DNA reads as TGCGCCAGCAGCCACGTGGACAGAGACAGAAACATTCAGTACTTC. Amino acids: CASSHVDRDRNIQYF.

The chain employs TRBV4-1 and TRBJ1-5; no reliable D call. Trimming left V 1 base short and J 1 base short, with 8 bases between. The CDR3 sequence is 15 residues long. Germline-derived CDR1 and CDR2 are MGHRA and YSYEKL. The DNA of the CDR3 is TGCGCCAGCAGCCAAGTGGTGGGCAGCAATCAGCCCCAGCATTTT. Encoded protein: CASSQVVGSNQPQHF.

This clonotype appeared a few times. This chain joins TRBV11-3 and TRBJ2-3; TRBD2 matches 10 bases. CDR1 and CDR2 from the germline V gene are SGHNT and YENEEA. The J segment lost 4 bases and the V segment lost 3 bases, leaving 4 bases of the junction unmatched. CDR3 length: 15 amino acids. This CDR3 reads CASSFGTSVSDTQYF. The CDR3 coding sequence is TGTGCCAGCAGCTTCGGGACTAGCGTATCAGATACGCAGTATTTT.

This clonotype was observed a handful of times. The V gene is TRBV7-8, the J gene TRBJ1-1; TRBD1 agrees at 9 bases. V lost 4 bases and J lost 7; bases outside the gene matches: 10. The CDR3 consists of 15 residues. The germline gives CDR1 SGHVS, CDR2 FQNEAQ. For the CDR3, the DNA is TGTGCCAGCAGCTCGTTCACAGGGGGCGTAGGTGAAGCTTTCTTT. This gives the protein CASSSFTGGVGEAFF.

Ten or more counts support this clonotype. The CDR3: CASSLESDTQYF. DNA for the CDR3: TGCGCCAGCAGCTTGGAATCTGATACGCAGTATTTT. The rearrangement uses TRBV5-1 and TRBJ2-3; D ambiguous. There are 12 residues in the CDR3. Per germline, CDR1 SGHRS and CDR2 YFSETQ. V was clipped by 0 bases and J by 6 bases, with 5 bases between them.

This clonotype was recorded many times. The V call is TRBV5-1, the J call TRBJ1-2, with 9 bases fitting TRBD1. The CDR3 sequence is 13 residues long. The germline V gene has CDR1 SGHRS and CDR2 YFSETQ. Germline trimming cut 3 bases from V and 8 bases from J; bases unmatched to any gene: 5. In nucleotides, the CDR3 is TGCGCCAGCAGCTCGGGACAGGGCGGCGGCTACACCTTC. Its translation is CASSSGQGGGYTF.

This clonotype is a singleton in its sample. The genes are TRBV7-2 and TRBJ1-5, with D unresolved. CDR1 and CDR2 from the germline V gene are SGHTA and FQGNSA. CDR3 size: 15 residues. V was trimmed by 4 bases and J by 2 bases, leaving 12 bases between them. DNA for the CDR3: TGTGCCAGCAGCTGGGCGCATGTCGGCAATCAGCCCCAGCATTTT. It encodes CASSWAHVGNQPQHF.

The chain carries TRBV15 and TRBJ2-3; 8 bases map to TRBD2. The V gene's germline CDR1 is LNHNV and CDR2 YYDKDF (reference sequence). CDR3 size: 16 residues. V dropped 1 base and J dropped 2; count of bases not matched to a gene: 5. The CDR3 loop is CATSRVGGRTTDTQYF. For the CDR3, the DNA is TGTGCCACCAGCAGAGTTGGCGGGAGGACCACAGATACGCAGTATTTT.

This rearrangement joins TRBV29-1 to TRBJ2-1; 14 bases are shared with TRBD2. This CDR3 is built from 18 residues. The germline V gene has CDR1 SQVTM and CDR2 ANQGSEA. The ends lost 7 bases at V and 5 bases at J; junction bases unmatched: 16. The CDR3 here is CSAGTMGLAGDFNNEQFF. CDR3 DNA: TGCAGCGCAGGAACCATGGGACTAGCGGGAGATTTTAACAATGAGCAGTTCTTC.

V usage is TRBV12-3 or TRBV12-4 and J usage is TRBJ1-1; 8 bases line up with TRBD1. J gave up 1 base and V 1 base, and 8 bases lay outside the gene matches. The CDR3 runs 17 residues. CDR3 sequence (DNA): TGTGCCAGCAGTTTAGAGGCAGGGGGCGCGGGGAACACTGAAGCTTTCTTT. It is translated as CASSLEAGGAGNTEAFF.

The CDR3 loop reads CASSSLGLNTEAFF. CDR3 sequence (DNA): TGTGCCAGCAGCTCCCTTGGGCTGAACACTGAAGCTTTCTTT. The chain links TRBV7-2 to TRBJ1-1; D not resolved. Germline lookup yields CDR1 SGHTA and CDR2 FQGNSA. V shed 4 bases and J shed 0 bases, with 9 bases lying between them. CDR3 length equals 14 residues.

V usage is TRBV7-8 and J usage is TRBJ2-1; D is uncertain. Germline loops: CDR1 SGHVS, CDR2 FQNEAQ. This CDR3 contains 15 residues. V shed 1 base and J shed 2 bases, with 9 bases lying between them. This CDR3 reads CASSLVGLAYNEQFF. The CDR3 nucleotides are TGTGCCAGCAGCTTAGTGGGTCTGGCCTACAATGAGCAGTTCTTC.

The chain is built from TRBV7-2 and TRBJ2-3; D assignment may be TRBD1 or TRBD2 (6 bases each). The V end was cut by 1 base, the J end by 1 base, with 12 bases between. The CDR3 runs to 16 residues. CDR1 SGHTA and CDR2 FQGNSA come from the germline V gene. DNA of the CDR3: TGTGCCAGCAGCTTAGGGGGGGCCTTGGGCACAGATACGCAGTATTTT. Amino acid sequence: CASSLGGALGTDTQYF.

The CDR3 DNA follows: TGTGCCAGCAGTGCCCCGGGCAGCGACAATGAGCAGTTCTTC. Translated: CASSAPGSDNEQFF. J is TRBJ2-1 and V is TRBV25-1; no firm D call. The CDR3 is 14 amino acids. The V gene lost 4 bases and the J gene lost 5 bases, with 12 bases spanning the gap. Germline V CDR1 and CDR2: MGHDK, SYGVNS.

The V call is TRBV12-3 or TRBV12-4, the J call TRBJ2-3, with 8 bases identical to TRBD2. CDR3 length: 15 amino acids. With 2 bases clipped from V and 4 bases from J, the junction kept 5 bases outside the gene matches. The CDR3 region has the DNA TGTGCCAGCAGTTTAACTAGCGGTCGGGCAGATACGCAGTATTTT. Its protein is CASSLTSGRADTQYF.

The rearrangement joins TRBV10-2 to TRBJ2-1; D gene ambiguous. The V gene's germline CDR1 is WSHSY and CDR2 SAAADI. CDR3 length: 13 amino acids. V lost 6 bases and J 7 bases, leaving 13 bases between the germline ends. CDR3 in amino acids: CASRDLKFNEQFF. For the CDR3, the DNA is TGCGCCAGCAGAGATTTGAAATTTAATGAGCAGTTCTTC.

This clonotype has only a few counts. The rearrangement uses TRBV7-2 and TRBJ2-5, with D tentatively TRBD1 or TRBD2 (5 bases each). The length of the CDR3 is 15 residues. Germline loops: CDR1 SGHTA, CDR2 FQGNSA. Trimming pared 6 bases from V and 2 bases from J, leaving 16 bases between. The CDR3 bases are TGTGCCAGCAGTCCTAGAGGGGTGAGGCAAGAGACCCAGTACTTC. Its protein is CASSPRGVRQETQYF.

This clonotype has only a few counts. J is TRBJ2-2 and V is TRBV7-2, with D hard to call. The CDR3 covers 15 residues. Germline-derived CDR1 and CDR2 are SGHTA and FQGNSA. The germline V and J ends were trimmed by 1 base and 0 bases, with 6 bases remaining between them. CDR3 protein: CASSLELTNTGELFF. The CDR3 DNA is TGTGCCAGCAGCTTAGAGTTAACGAACACCGGGGAGCTGTTTTTT.

This clonotype has a handful of counts. The V gene is TRBV4-1, the J gene TRBJ2-1; no reliable D call. The germline CDR1 and CDR2 sequences are MGHRA and YSYEKL. V was clipped by 2 bases and J by 8 bases, with 13 bases between them. The CDR3 spans 14 residues. The CDR3 is CASSQRTLGYEQFF. The CDR3 DNA reads as TGCGCCAGCAGCCAAAGGACCCTGGGATATGAGCAGTTCTTC.

The rearrangement joins TRBV6-1 to TRBJ2-2, with a weak D call TRBD1 (5 bases). The CDR3 totals 17 residues. Germline V gene data show CDR1 as MNHNS and CDR2 as SASEGT. V was cut by 4 bases and J by 5 bases, with 20 bases left in between. In DNA form, the CDR3 reads TGTGCCAGCAGTGCCTACCACCAGGGTAGTGGAACCGGGGAGCTGTTTTTT. Encoded protein: CASSAYHQGSGTGELFF.

The chain couples TRBV5-1 to TRBJ2-5; TRBD1 might be the D (5 bases). CDR1 is SGHRS, CDR2 YFSETQ, per germline. The germline V and J ends were trimmed by 0 bases and 6 bases, with 6 bases remaining between them. The CDR3 totals 12 residues. DNA of the CDR3: TGCGCCAGCAGCTTGGACAGGAAGACCCAGTACTTC. It encodes CASSLDRKTQYF.

This clonotype was seen a handful of times. The chain is built from TRBV5-1 and TRBJ2-7, with D perhaps TRBD1 (6 bases). The V and J ends lost 5 bases and 6 bases respectively, with 15 bases between them. The CDR3 is made up of 13 amino acids. CDR1 SGHRS and CDR2 YFSETQ come from the germline V gene. CDR3 amino acids: CASRTGSSGEQYF. Here the CDR3 DNA reads TGCGCCAGCAGAACAGGGTCCTCTGGCGAGCAGTACTTC. Drawing the rest from reference TRBV5-1 and TRBJ2-7, the complete variable domain is KAGVTQTPRYLIKTRGQQVTLSCSPISGHRSVSWYQQTPGQGLQFLFEYFSETQRNKGNFPGRFSGRQFSNSRSEMNVSTLELGDSALYLCASRTGSSGEQYFGPGTRLTVT.

The chain couples TRBV5-1 to TRBJ2-2, with D possibly being TRBD1 or TRBD2 (5 bases each). CDR3 length: 15 amino acids. The germline CDR1 and CDR2 sequences are SGHRS and YFSETQ. The V end lost 0 bases, the J end lost 7 bases, and 13 bases lay between the germline ends. CDR3 in amino acids: CASSLAGAWIGELFF. The CDR3 nucleotides are TGCGCCAGCAGCTTGGCCGGGGCGTGGATCGGGGAGCTGTTTTTT.